This T cell receptor beta chain is drawn from a study of T-cell reconstitution after alpha-beta-depleted transplantation in children. The germline V gene encodes CDR1 SGHRS and CDR2 YFSETQ. The length of the CDR3 is 15 residues. V was clipped by 4 bases and J by 4 bases, with 17 bases between them. A note on this clonotype: Its target is unknown.

It was with unique molecular identifiers that the TCRbeta library was prepared. TCRdb analysed the PCR reads with MiXCR anew, one entry per CDR3 protein. The repertoire holds a few hundred thousand distinct CDR3 sequences, with 20% to 30% as singletons. Broader study findings: The main origin of T-cell counts and diversity one year after transplant was newly produced T cells.

The sample in question was PBMCs, mostly from graft donor cells, obtained 360 days after TCRalphabeta/CD19-depleted stem cell transplant. The chain has TRBV5-1 and TRBJ1-2; tentative D call: TRBD1 (6 bases). The clonotype was recovered from a female patient aged 2 to 10 who had a stem cell transplant for congenital amegakaryocytic thrombocytopenia, so the T cells may come from the graft donor. The CDR3 reads CASSGVPGHVYGYTF. The CDR3 nucleotides read TGCGCCAGCAGCGGAGTGCCGGGACACGTCTATGGCTACACCTTC.